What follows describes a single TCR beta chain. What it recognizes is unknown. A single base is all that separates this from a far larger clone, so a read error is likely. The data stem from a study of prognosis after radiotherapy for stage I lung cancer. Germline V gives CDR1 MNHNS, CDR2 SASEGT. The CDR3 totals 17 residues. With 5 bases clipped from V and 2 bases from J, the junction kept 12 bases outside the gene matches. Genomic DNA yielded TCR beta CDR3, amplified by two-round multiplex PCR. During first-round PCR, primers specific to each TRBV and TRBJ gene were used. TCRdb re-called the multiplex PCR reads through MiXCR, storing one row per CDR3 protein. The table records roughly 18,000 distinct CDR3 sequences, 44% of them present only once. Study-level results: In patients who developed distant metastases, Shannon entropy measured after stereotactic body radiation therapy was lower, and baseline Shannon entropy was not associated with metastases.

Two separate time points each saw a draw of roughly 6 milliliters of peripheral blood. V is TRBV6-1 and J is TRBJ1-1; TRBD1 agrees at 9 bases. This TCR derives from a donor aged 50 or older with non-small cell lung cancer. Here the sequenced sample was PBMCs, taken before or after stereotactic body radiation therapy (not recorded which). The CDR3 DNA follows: TGTGCCAGCAGTTACGTGACAGGGGGACGGATTAACACTGAAGCTTTCTTT. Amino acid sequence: CASSYVTGGRINTEAFF.